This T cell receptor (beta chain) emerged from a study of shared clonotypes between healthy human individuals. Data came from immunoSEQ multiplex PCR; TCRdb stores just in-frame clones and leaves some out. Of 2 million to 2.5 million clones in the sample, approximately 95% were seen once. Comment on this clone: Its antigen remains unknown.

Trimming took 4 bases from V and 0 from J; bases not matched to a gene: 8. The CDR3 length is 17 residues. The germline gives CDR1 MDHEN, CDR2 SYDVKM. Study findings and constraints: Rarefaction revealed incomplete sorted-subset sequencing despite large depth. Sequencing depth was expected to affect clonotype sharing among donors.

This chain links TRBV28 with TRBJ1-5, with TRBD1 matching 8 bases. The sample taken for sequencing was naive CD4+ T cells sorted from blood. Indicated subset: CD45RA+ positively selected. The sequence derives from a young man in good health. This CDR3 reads CASSSHLDRDSNQPQHF. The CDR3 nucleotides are TGTGCCAGCAGTTCACACCTGGACAGGGATAGCAATCAGCCCCAGCATTTT.